These 17 T cell receptor beta chains were sequenced from one sample in a study of blood T cell repertoires in COVID-19. Data came from immunoSEQ multiplex PCR; TCRdb stores just in-frame clones and leaves some out. The sample gives roughly 260,000 clones, around four fifths of which show up once; 4% to 5% is in the top ten. The sequenced material came from peripheral blood. The receptors derive from a woman in her 70s with acute or convalescent COVID-19.

This chain uses TRBV18 with TRBJ1-2, with 9 bases aligning to TRBD1. The V segment lost 3 bases and the J segment 7 bases; nucleotides outside the gene matches: 6. CDR3 length: 14 amino acids. Germline lookup yields CDR1 KGHSH and CDR2 LQKENI. CDR3 region: CASSPGQGMGGYTF. CDR3 bases: TGTGCCAGCTCACCGGGACAGGGCATGGGTGGCTACACCTTC.

The chain combines TRBV4-3 with TRBJ1-2; no reliable D call. The germline V gene has CDR1 LGHNA and CDR2 YSLEER. This CDR3 comprises 15 residues. Trimming cost V 0 bases and J 7 bases, with 15 bases left between them. The CDR3 loop reads CASSQESSGVRGYTF. CDR3 coding DNA: TGCGCCAGCAGCCAAGAATCGTCGGGAGTACGTGGCTACACCTTC.

The chain employs TRBV7-9 and TRBJ1-2, with a tentative D call TRBD1 (5 bases). Trimming pared 4 bases from V and 1 base from J, leaving 13 bases between. The CDR3 has 15 amino acids. Germline V gene sequence: CDR1 SEHNR, CDR2 FQNEAQ (reference sequence). As DNA, the CDR3 is TGTGCCAGCAGCTCCGTGGGACTTTTTAACTATGGCTACACCTTC. Translation gives CASSSVGLFNYGYTF.

This clone has just a few counts. This rearrangement joins TRBV2 to TRBJ2-5, with D perhaps matching TRBD1 (6 bases). V was pared by 6 bases and J by 4 bases, with 18 bases between. The CDR3 consists of 15 residues. Per germline, CDR1 SNHLY and CDR2 FYNNEI. The CDR3 sequence: CASSRDTGQGETQYF. The CDR3 coding sequence is TGTGCCAGCAGCAGAGACACAGGGCAGGGAGAGACCCAGTACTTC.

The chain combines TRBV30 with TRBJ2-2; no clear D gene. The germline V and J ends were trimmed by 3 bases and 3 bases, with 5 bases remaining between them. The CDR3 covers 12 residues. CDR1 is GTSNPN, CDR2 SVGIG, per germline (reference sequence). The CDR3 spells CAWRQYTGELFF. DNA for the CDR3: TGTGCCTGGAGGCAGTACACCGGGGAGCTGTTTTTT.

The CDR3 loop reads CASSPPTGSYGYTF. The DNA of the CDR3 is TGTGCCAGCAGCCCCCCGACAGGAAGCTATGGCTACACCTTC. The rearrangement joins TRBV9 to TRBJ1-2, with D tentatively TRBD1 (6 bases). CDR1 is SGDLS and CDR2 is YYNGEE in the germline V gene. There are 14 residues in the CDR3. V lost 4 bases and J lost 4, with 14 bases in between.

The sample holds one count of this clone. The rearrangement joins TRBV10-1 to TRBJ1-2; tentative D call: TRBD1 (5 bases). V was pared by 4 bases and J by 8 bases, with 17 bases between. The germline V gene has CDR1 WNHNN and CDR2 SYGVQD (reference sequence). The length of the CDR3 is 14 residues. CDR3 protein: CASSAQGLGDGYTF. CDR3 DNA sequence: TGCGCCAGCAGTGCCCAGGGTCTGGGCGACGGCTACACCTTC.

The gene calls are TRBV18 and TRBJ1-2; 8 bases map to TRBD1. CDR1 and CDR2 (germline): KGHSH, LQKENI. Trimming cost V 6 bases and J 3 bases; bases outside gene matches: 6. The CDR3 contains 14 residues. The CDR3 loop is CASSRQGLDYGYTF. CDR3 DNA: TGTGCCAGCTCTCGACAGGGGCTGGACTATGGCTACACCTTC. Drawing the rest from reference TRBV18 and TRBJ1-2, the complete variable domain is NAGVMQNPRHLVRRRGQEARLRCSPMKGHSHVYWYRQLPEEGLKFMVYLQKENIIDESGMPKERFSAEFPKEGPSILRIQQVVRGDSAAYFCASSRQGLDYGYTFGSGTRLTVV.

The CDR3 DNA reads TGTGCCAGCACCCGGACAGGGGGTTTTGAAGCTTTCTTT. This translates into CASTRTGGFEAFF. The V and J genes are TRBV6-5 and TRBJ1-1, with TRBD1 matching 10 bases. In germline, CDR1 is MNHEY, CDR2 SVGAGI. The CDR3 consists of 13 residues. With 7 bases clipped from V and 7 bases from J, the junction kept 6 bases outside the gene matches.

This sequence joins TRBV19 and TRBJ2-7; D possibly corresponds to TRBD1 (6 bases). Germline V gene data show CDR1 as LNHDA and CDR2 as SQIVND (reference sequence). CDR3 length: 15 amino acids. V was clipped by 6 bases and J by 1 base, with 16 bases between them. The CDR3 sequence is CASSSGAGWSYEQYF. The CDR3 region has the DNA TGTGCCAGTAGCTCAGGGGCGGGTTGGTCCTACGAGCAGTACTTC.

V gene TRBV10-3 combines with J gene TRBJ1-6, with D maybe TRBD1 (5 bases). Trimming pared 7 bases from V and 0 bases from J, leaving 16 bases between. The CDR3 sequence is 17 residues long. Germline lookup yields CDR1 ENHRY and CDR2 SYGVKD. Here the CDR3 DNA reads TGTGCCATCATAGGCAGGGCCATCCGCTCCTATAATTCACCCCTCCACTTT. It encodes CAIIGRAIRSYNSPLHF.

This chain connects TRBV15 to TRBJ1-1; D unclear. The CDR3 is made up of 15 amino acids. The germline V gene has CDR1 LNHNV and CDR2 YYDKDF (reference sequence). V gave up 5 bases and J gave up 5 bases, with 18 bases separating them. The CDR3 region is CATSPRELIGTEAFF. CDR3 DNA sequence: TGTGCCACCAGCCCAAGAGAGCTAATCGGGACTGAAGCTTTCTTT.

The rearrangement links TRBV11-3 to TRBJ1-1; D call uncertain. CDR1 SGHNT and CDR2 YENEEA come from the germline V gene. The V and J ends lost 5 bases and 4 bases respectively, with 11 bases between them. This CDR3 is built from 13 residues. The CDR3 DNA is TGTGCCAGCAGCACCGGGTCGGGCACTGAAGCTTTCTTT. It yields the protein CASSTGSGTEAFF.

This clone was observed a few times. The chain carries TRBV5-1 and TRBJ2-3, with D hard to call. The CDR3 covers 16 residues. Between the trimmed V and J ends, which lost 4 bases and 1 base, there was a span of 16 bases. In germline, CDR1 is SGHRS, CDR2 YFSETQ. CDR3 nucleotide sequence: TGCGCCAGCAGCCGGATCGACCCCCGGGGCACAGATACGCAGTATTTT. Encoded protein: CASSRIDPRGTDTQYF.

In DNA, the CDR3 is TGTGCCAGCTCGCCTCGCACGGGACAACGTACTGAAGCTTTCTTT. Protein product: CASSPRTGQRTEAFF. The chain couples TRBV18 to TRBJ1-1, with D perhaps TRBD1 (6 bases). Germline values: CDR1 KGHSH, CDR2 LQKENI. V was pared by 6 bases and J by 5 bases, with 19 bases between. The CDR3 is made up of 15 amino acids.

This chain links TRBV7-9 with TRBJ1-2; no clear D gene. The length of the CDR3 is 12 residues. V lost 1 base, J lost 8 bases, and 8 bases lay in between. Germline V gives CDR1 SEHNR, CDR2 FQNEAQ (reference sequence). The CDR3 nucleotides read TGTGCCAGCAGCTTAGGAGTAACGGGCTACACCTTC. Its translation is CASSLGVTGYTF.

For this clone: Additional DNA sequences in this sample encode the identical CDR3. The chain joins TRBV6-4 to TRBJ2-2; 7 bases fit TRBD1. Looked up from germline, CDR1 is MRHNA and CDR2 is SNTAGT. The CDR3 extends over 15 amino acids. V trimming: 4 bases; J trimming: 0 bases; junction bases outside the gene matches: 2. For the CDR3, the DNA is TGTGCCAGCAGTGTCGGGACAGCGAACACCGGGGAGCTGTTTTTT. Translating it yields CASSVGTANTGELFF.